The clone carrying this TCR beta chain came up a few times. Antigen specificity is unknown. In germline, CDR1 is SGHRS, CDR2 YFSETQ. The V end was cut by 4 bases, the J end by 1 base, with 14 bases between. The CDR3 length is 15 residues. This entry is derived from a study of blood T cells in healthy people across ages. Regarding the study as a whole: Per million T cells, TCR beta diversity dropped roughly linearly as age increased. Higher diversity, along with more naive CD4+ cells, distinguished long-lived donors from aged donors.

It was with a sample-barcoded 5' primer and a J-beta primer mix that a second PCR of roughly 7 to 12 cycles was run. TCRdb passed the 5' RACE reads through MiXCR, listing each CDR3 protein once. The sample contains hundreds of thousands of distinct CDR3 sequences, about 45% of which appear only once. The chain has TRBV5-1 and TRBJ2-5; weak D call: TRBD1 (5 bases). The specimen sequenced was blood. The source of this sequence is a man at least 80 years old in good health. This CDR3 is CASSEDNTIQETQYF. DNA of the CDR3: TGCGCCAGCAGCGAGGACAACACGATCCAAGAGACCCAGTACTTC.